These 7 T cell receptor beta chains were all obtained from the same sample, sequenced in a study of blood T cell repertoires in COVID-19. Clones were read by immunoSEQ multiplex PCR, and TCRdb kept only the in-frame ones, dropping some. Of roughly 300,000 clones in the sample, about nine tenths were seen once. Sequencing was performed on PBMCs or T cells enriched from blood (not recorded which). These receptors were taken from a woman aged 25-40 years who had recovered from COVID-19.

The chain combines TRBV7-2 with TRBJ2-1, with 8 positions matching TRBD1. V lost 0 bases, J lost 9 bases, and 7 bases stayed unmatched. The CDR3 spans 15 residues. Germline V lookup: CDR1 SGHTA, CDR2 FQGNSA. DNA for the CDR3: TGTGCCAGCAGCTTAGCCTGGACAGGGTCGGGTGAGCAGTTCTTC. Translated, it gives CASSLAWTGSGEQFF. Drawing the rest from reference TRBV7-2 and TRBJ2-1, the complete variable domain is GAGVSQSPSNKVTEKGKDVELRCDPISGHTALYWYRQSLGQGLEFLIYFQGNSAPDKSGLPSDRFSAERTGGSVSTLTIQRTQQEDSAVYLCASSLAWTGSGEQFFGPGTRLTVL.

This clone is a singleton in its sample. The CDR3: CASSVEGGSETQYF. The CDR3 region has the DNA TGTGCCAGCAGCGTAGAAGGGGGAAGCGAGACCCAGTACTTC. The V call is TRBV9, the J call TRBJ2-5; D is perhaps TRBD1 (6 bases). CDR3 length equals 14 residues. Germline assignment: CDR1 SGDLS and CDR2 YYNGEE. V lost 0 bases to trimming and J lost 5 bases, with 11 bases between them.

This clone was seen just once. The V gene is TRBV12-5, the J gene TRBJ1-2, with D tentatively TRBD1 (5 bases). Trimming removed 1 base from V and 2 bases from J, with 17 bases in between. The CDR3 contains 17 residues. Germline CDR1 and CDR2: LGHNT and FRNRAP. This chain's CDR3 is CASGLAPYRNSNYGYTF. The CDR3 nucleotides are TGTGCTAGTGGTTTGGCTCCTTACAGGAATTCAAACTATGGCTACACCTTC.

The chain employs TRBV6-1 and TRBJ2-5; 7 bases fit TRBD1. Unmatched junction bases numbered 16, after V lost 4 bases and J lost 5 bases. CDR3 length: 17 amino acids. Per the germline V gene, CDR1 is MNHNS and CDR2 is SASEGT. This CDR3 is CASSGYAQGVQGETQYF. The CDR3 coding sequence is TGTGCCAGCAGTGGGTACGCGCAGGGGGTTCAGGGGGAGACCCAGTACTTC.

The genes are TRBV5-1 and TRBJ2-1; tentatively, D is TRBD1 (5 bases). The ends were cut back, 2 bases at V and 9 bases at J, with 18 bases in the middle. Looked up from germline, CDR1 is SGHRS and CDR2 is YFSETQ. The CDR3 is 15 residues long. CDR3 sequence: CASSFSSVGAGEQFF. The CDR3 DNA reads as TGCGCCAGCAGCTTTTCCTCCGTAGGGGCTGGTGAGCAGTTCTTC.

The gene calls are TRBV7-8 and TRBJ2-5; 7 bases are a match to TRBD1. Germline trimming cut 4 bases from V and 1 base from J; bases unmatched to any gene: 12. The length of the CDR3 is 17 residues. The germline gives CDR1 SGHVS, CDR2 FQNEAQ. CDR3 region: CASSSYSGTALQETQYF. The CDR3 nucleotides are TGTGCCAGCAGCTCCTATTCCGGGACAGCTCTCCAAGAGACCCAGTACTTC.

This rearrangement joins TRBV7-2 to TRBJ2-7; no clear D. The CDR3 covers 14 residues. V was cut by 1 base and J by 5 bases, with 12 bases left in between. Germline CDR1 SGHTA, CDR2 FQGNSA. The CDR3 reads CASSLGLRVDEQYF. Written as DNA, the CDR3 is TGTGCCAGCAGCTTAGGCCTCCGGGTGGACGAGCAGTACTTC.